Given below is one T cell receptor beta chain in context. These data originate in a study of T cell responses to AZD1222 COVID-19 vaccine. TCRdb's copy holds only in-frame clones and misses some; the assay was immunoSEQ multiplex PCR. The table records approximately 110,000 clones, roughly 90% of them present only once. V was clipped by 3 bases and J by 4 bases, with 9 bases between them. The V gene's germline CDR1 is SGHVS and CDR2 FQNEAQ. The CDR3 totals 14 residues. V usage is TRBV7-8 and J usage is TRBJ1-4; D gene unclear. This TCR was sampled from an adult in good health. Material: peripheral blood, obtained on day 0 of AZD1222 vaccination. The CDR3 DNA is TGTGCCAGCAGCTTCAAAAGGGTTAATGAAAAACTGTTTTTT. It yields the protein CASSFKRVNEKLFF.